This T cell receptor beta chain appears in the sequencing data of a study of T cell responses to AZD1222 COVID-19 vaccine (dated by TCRdb to about 2021). Turning to the overall study: Because spike-specific TCR depth and breadth did not differ between the two schedules, AZD1222 recipients who got a second dose at roughly 4 weeks were pooled with those who got a second dose at roughly 12 weeks. Trial participants were enrolled into age subgroups of 18-55, 56-69 and 70-plus years, which contained 148, 28 and 57 TCR-sequenced participants, respectively. TCR sequencing covered some 240 trial participants: 200 to 220 given two doses of AZD1222 and 26 given two doses of MenACWY control vaccine.

The investigation overall reported the following: Epitopes outside the regions mutated in the B.1.351 and B.1.1.7 variants were reportedly recognized by nearly half of the unique spike-specific TCRs. Conclusions about previously exposed vaccinees are limited because only five to seven AZD1222 recipients were SARS-CoV-2 seropositive at baseline. Because no day 14 peak-response samples were available, the repertoires could be characterized only after the peak T cell response. Vaccine-associated CD4 TCRs spanned the whole spike protein, with dominant responses in regions 160-218 and 743-854. After two AZD1222 doses, both the breadth and the depth of spike-specific TCRs were significantly higher than at day 0 and than in MenACWY recipients. In the small 56-69-year group, the increase in depth fell short of significance, most likely because of low power. Participants were mostly white British, with more females than males. The authors suggested clonal diversity may have been underestimated.

The CDR3 regions of human TCRbeta chains were subjected to immunosequencing. Regarding the original processing steps: TCRs in the repertoires were matched against a reference library of SARS-CoV-2-specific TCRs that had been generated with the MIRA antigen-specificity platform. Breadth was defined as the fraction of unique TCRs that were SARS-CoV-2-associated, and depth was defined as the fraction of total T cells that were SARS-CoV-2-associated. Using the MIRA data, each spike-specific TCR was assigned both to the spike region to which the TCR was reactive and to a CD4 or CD8 class. Log10-transformed breadth and depth values were compared by one-way ANOVA with Sidak's multiple comparisons tests. Drawn from immuneACCESS, this table holds only the in-frame rearrangements with V and J called that TCRdb kept. Clones are partly lost; checked studies trace under half to an unresolved V gene and leave the rest unexplained. V and J calls and clone size come straight from that table; D and trimming were deduced from the DNA. For this sample there are about 85,000 clones; 89% appear just once. Around 2% of the sample lies in the top ten.

What the time point label conveys for this sample: baseline before first vaccination. Vaccinee samples were obtained from the UK trials COV001 and COV002, which included a single-blind randomized controlled phase 2/3 trial of AZD1222 (ChAdOx1 nCoV-19) in healthy adults. For TCRbeta chain sequencing, PBMC samples from trial participants were taken at day 0 and at day 28 after the second dose. This clone was found once. Its cognate antigen has yet to be identified. Base qualities are not provided; no much larger clone lies one nucleotide away. Taken from cysteine to phenylalanine, the CDR3 has 13 residues. Kept here is only the CDR3 DNA, which spans 39 bases and is read in frame from base 1. V is shortened by 1 base, J by 5 bases, and the region joining them spans 8 bases. CDR1 and CDR2, per the germline V gene (reference sequence), are LGHDT and YNNKEL.

The receptor's source is an adult in good health. The input for sequencing was peripheral blood, taken on day 0 of AZD1222 vaccination. This receptor chain uses TRBV3-1 (or the pseudogene TRBV3-2) and TRBJ1-1; the D gene is unclear. The CDR3 protein is CASSQVRQTEAFF. The nucleotides read TGTGCCAGCAGCCAAGTCAGACAAACTGAAGCTTTCTTT.